The 17 T cell receptor beta chains below were found in one sample sequenced in a study of blood T cell repertoires in COVID-19. Assay used: immunoSEQ multiplex PCR; TCRdb lists only in-frame clones, some missing. This sample yields about 220,000 clones, of which approximately 84% are seen a single time; roughly 2.6% belongs to the top ten. Input material: peripheral blood. These receptors came from a man in his forties or fifties who had recovered from COVID-19.

The chain links TRBV30 to TRBJ1-5; D gene uncertain. With 0 bases removed from V and 0 bases from J, the gap between germline ends came to 6 bases. The length of the CDR3 is 14 residues. Germline V lookup: CDR1 GTSNPN, CDR2 SVGIG (reference sequence). The chain's CDR3 is CAWSVFSSNQPQHF. The CDR3 coding sequence is TGTGCCTGGAGTGTTTTCAGTAGCAATCAGCCCCAGCATTTT.

The chain recombines TRBV7-2 with TRBJ1-2; 8 bases agree with TRBD1. The CDR3 consists of 15 residues. V lost 0 bases, J lost 8 bases, and 8 bases stayed unmatched. Germline-derived CDR1 and CDR2 are SGHTA and FQGNSA. CDR3 DNA sequence: TGTGCCAGCAGCTTAGCGTTTGTAGGACAGGGAGGCTACACCTTC. Protein sequence: CASSLAFVGQGGYTF.

The rearrangement links TRBV27 to TRBJ1-2; 10 bases are shared with TRBD1. Germline-derived CDR1 and CDR2 are MNHEY and SMNVEV (reference sequence). V lost 5 bases to trimming and J lost 0 bases; unmatched junction nucleotides: 9. CDR3 length equals 17 residues. The CDR3 nucleotides read TGTGCCAGCAGTCCGGGACAGGGGCCGACCCCTAACTATGGCTACACCTTC. This gives the protein CASSPGQGPTPNYGYTF.

The chain recombines TRBV24-1 with TRBJ1-1; TRBD1 matches 7 bases. The CDR3 has 16 residues. Per germline, CDR1 KGHDR and CDR2 SFDVKD. The ends lost 3 bases at V and 0 bases at J; junction bases unmatched: 6. The DNA of the CDR3 is TGTGCCACCAGTGATCCGCCAGGGGGAATGAACACTGAAGCTTTCTTT. Its translation: CATSDPPGGMNTEAFF.

V is TRBV3-1 (or the pseudogene TRBV3-2) and J is TRBJ1-6; 9 bases are a match to TRBD1. J lost 10 bases, V lost 4 bases, and 8 bases had no gene match. CDR1 is LGHDT, CDR2 YNNKEL, per germline (reference sequence). The CDR3 is made up of 15 amino acids. CDR3: CASSPWDREFSPLHF. CDR3 sequence (DNA): TGTGCCAGCAGCCCCTGGGACAGGGAGTTCTCACCCCTCCACTTT.

V usage is TRBV2 and J usage is TRBJ1-5; perhaps TRBD1 as D (6 bases). The CDR3 loop spans 13 amino acids. Germline V CDR1 and CDR2: SNHLY, FYNNEI. Trimming cost V 8 bases and J 0 bases, with 8 bases left between them. The CDR3 reads CASRTDSNQPQHF. The CDR3 coding sequence is TGTGCCAGCCGGACAGATAGCAATCAGCCCCAGCATTTT.

The chain links TRBV5-5 to TRBJ2-4; D is ambiguous. The germline gives CDR1 SGHKS, CDR2 YYEKEE (reference sequence). There are 16 residues in the CDR3. V was cut by 5 bases and J by 0 bases, with 15 bases left in between. Here the CDR3 DNA reads TGTGCCAGCAGTTGGGCCTGGGCCCTAGCCAAAAACATTCAGTACTTC. It is translated as CASSWAWALAKNIQYF.

This clone was counted only a few times. The chain uses TRBV6-5 and TRBJ1-2; 9 nucleotides line up with TRBD1. The CDR3 has 13 amino acids. Per the germline V gene, CDR1 is MNHEY and CDR2 is SVGAGI. Trimming took 6 bases from V and 8 from J; bases not matched to a gene: 7. The CDR3 DNA is TGTGCCAGCAGAACAGGGGGCCCGGGGGGCTACACCTTC. Translated, it gives CASRTGGPGGYTF.

The rearrangement links TRBV18 to TRBJ1-1, with D tentatively TRBD1 (6 bases). The V gene's germline CDR1 is KGHSH and CDR2 LQKENI. The CDR3 consists of 14 residues. Trimming left V 6 bases short and J 0 bases short, with 11 bases between. The CDR3 reads CASSPQGMNTEAFF. CDR3 DNA sequence: TGTGCCAGCTCCCCCCAGGGGATGAACACTGAAGCTTTCTTT.

The rearrangement joins TRBV3-1 (or the pseudogene TRBV3-2) to TRBJ1-1, with unresolved D. V was pared by 0 bases and J by 1 base, with 12 bases between. The germline V gene has CDR1 LGHDT and CDR2 YNNKEL (reference sequence). This CDR3 has 16 amino acids. CDR3: CASSQDMWETNTEAFF. CDR3 bases: TGTGCCAGCAGCCAAGATATGTGGGAGACGAACACTGAAGCTTTCTTT.

V gene TRBV12-3 or TRBV12-4 combines with J gene TRBJ2-7; possible D gene TRBD2, 5 bases. This CDR3 has 12 residues. The V gene lost 7 bases and the J gene lost 2 bases, with 9 bases spanning the gap. The DNA of the CDR3 is TGTGCCAGCACGGACGGGACCTACGAGCAGTACTTC. Its translation is CASTDGTYEQYF.

This chain uses TRBV25-1 with TRBJ1-2, with TRBD1 identical over 10 bases. The CDR3 has 16 amino acids. The V and J ends lost 8 bases and 8 bases, in that order; junction bases with no gene match: 17. Looked up from germline, CDR1 is MGHDK and CDR2 is SYGVNS. As DNA, the CDR3 is TGTGCCAGCCCGGGACAGGGGCCCGACTTGGCGCGGGGCTACACCTTC. As protein: CASPGQGPDLARGYTF.

The table lists this clone with a few counts. The chain joins TRBV30 to TRBJ2-2; D is unclear. Trimming removed 0 bases from V and 3 bases from J, with 11 bases in between. Germline CDR1 and CDR2: GTSNPN and SVGIG (reference sequence). The CDR3 runs to 15 residues. The DNA for the CDR3 is TGTGCCTGGAGTGTGGGTCAGGCAGACACCGGGGAGCTGTTTTTT. It encodes CAWSVGQADTGELFF.

This sequence joins TRBV7-7 and TRBJ2-5, with 7 bases lining up with TRBD2. With V trimmed by 2 bases and J by 1 base, 7 bases remained unmatched. Germline CDR1 is SSHAT and CDR2 is FNYEAQ (reference sequence). There are 16 residues in the CDR3. This CDR3 reads CASSLTSSGPQETQYF. The CDR3 region has the DNA TGTGCCAGCAGCTTAACGTCTAGCGGACCCCAAGAGACCCAGTACTTC.

This clone has more than one count but fewer than ten. The rearrangement uses TRBV5-1 and TRBJ1-6; D may be TRBD1 (6 bases). Germline loops: CDR1 SGHRS, CDR2 YFSETQ. This CDR3 spans 13 amino acids. V dropped 4 bases and J dropped 14 bases, with 16 bases sitting between them. CDR3 sequence (DNA): TGCGCCAGCAGCGGAACCGGGGGGCTGACCCTCCACTTT. It encodes CASSGTGGLTLHF. The whole variable domain, remainder taken from reference TRBV5-1 and TRBJ1-6, is KAGVTQTPRYLIKTRGQQVTLSCSPISGHRSVSWYQQTPGQGLQFLFEYFSETQRNKGNFPGRFSGRQFSNSRSEMNVSTLELGDSALYLCASSGTGGLTLHFGNGTRLTVT.

The chain employs TRBV5-1 and TRBJ2-7, with D possibly TRBD1 on 6 matching bases. V dropped 0 bases and J dropped 0 bases, with 10 bases sitting between them. The CDR3 is 15 residues long. Germline V CDR1 and CDR2: SGHRS, YFSETQ. CDR3 protein: CASSLVQGSSYEQYF. CDR3 coding DNA: TGCGCCAGCAGCTTGGTACAGGGATCCTCCTACGAGCAGTACTTC.

V usage is TRBV7-2 and J usage is TRBJ2-1; perhaps TRBD1 as D (5 bases). V lost 6 bases to trimming and J lost 5 bases, with 11 bases between them. Germline assignment: CDR1 SGHTA and CDR2 FQGNSA. The CDR3 is made up of 13 amino acids. The CDR3 nucleotides read TGTGCCAGCAGGTTCCAGGGCCACAATGAGCAGTTCTTC. Translated: CASRFQGHNEQFF.